Listed below are T cell receptor beta chains from one sample, sequenced in a study of CD8+CD57+ T cells in acquired aplastic anemia. TCRdb re-analysed the reads in MiXCR, keeping a single row per CDR3 protein. The sample has roughly 160,000 distinct CDR3 sequences, 55% to 80% seen once; the top ten hold roughly 42%. Material: sorted CD4+, CD8+, or CD8+CD57+ T cells (not recorded which) from PBMCs. These receptor sequences come from a human donor in good health. The CDR3 runs from the conserved cysteine through the conserved F or W. The D gene is left open where the match is weak. The size entry is marked missing in some rows and otherwise reads once, few, many or a size class.

D gene: .; CDR3 length: 13; J gene: TRBJ1-2; V gene: TRBV4-1; clone size: .; CDR3 DNA: TGCGCCAGCAGCCAAGACACTAGCTATGGCTACACCTTC; CDR3 protein: CASSQDTSYGYTF
D gene: TRBD2; CDR3 length: 13; J gene: TRBJ2-7; V gene: TRBV7-9; clone size: once; CDR3 DNA: TGTGCCAGCAGCTTGGGAGGGACCCACGAGCAGTACTTC; CDR3 protein: CASSLGGTHEQYF
D gene: .; CDR3 length: 14; J gene: TRBJ1-4; V gene: TRBV7-8; clone size: many; CDR3 DNA: TGTGCCAGCAGCTCACAGGGAGGAGGTGAAAAACTGTTTTTT; CDR3 protein: CASSSQGGGEKLFF
D gene: .; CDR3 length: 14; J gene: TRBJ2-5; V gene: TRBV5-1; clone size: once; CDR3 DNA: TGCGCCAGCAGCTTGACAGGGAAGGCGGAGACCCAGTACTTC; CDR3 protein: CASSLTGKAETQYF
D gene: .; CDR3 length: 12; J gene: TRBJ2-7; V gene: TRBV9; clone size: .; CDR3 DNA: TGTGCCAGCAGCTCCCCTCCGGGAGAGCAGTACTTC; CDR3 protein: CASSSPPGEQYF
D gene: .; CDR3 length: 15; J gene: TRBJ1-5; V gene: TRBV15; clone size: .; CDR3 DNA: TGTGCCACCAGCTCCGAGAGGGGGACCTTTCAGCCCCAGCATTTT; CDR3 protein: CATSSERGTFQPQHF
D gene: TRBD2; CDR3 length: 14; J gene: TRBJ2-3; V gene: TRBV3-1; clone size: many; CDR3 DNA: TGTGCCAGCAAAGGCGGGAGGGCCGCAGATACGCAGTATTTT; CDR3 protein: CASKGGRAADTQYF
D gene: .; CDR3 length: 13; J gene: TRBJ1-1; V gene: TRBV12-3/TRBV12-4; clone size: few; CDR3 DNA: TGTGCCAGCAGTCTATACGCCACCACTGAAGCTTTCTTT; CDR3 protein: CASSLYATTEAFF
D gene: .; CDR3 length: 14; J gene: TRBJ2-7; V gene: TRBV25-1; clone size: .; CDR3 DNA: TGTGCCAGCAGTGAAGGCCAACCAGTCGGCGAGCAGTACTTC; CDR3 protein: CASSEGQPVGEQYF
D gene: .; CDR3 length: 15; J gene: TRBJ1-2; V gene: TRBV9; clone size: once; CDR3 DNA: TGTGCCAGCAGTTTAGGTAGCGACGGCTTCTATGGCTACACCTTC; CDR3 protein: CASSLGSDGFYGYTF
D gene: TRBD1; CDR3 length: 14; J gene: TRBJ1-5; V gene: TRBV7-9; clone size: .; CDR3 DNA: TGTGCCAGCAGCCCCACAGGGGTAGCGCAGCCCCAGCATTTT; CDR3 protein: CASSPTGVAQPQHF
D gene: .; CDR3 length: 13; J gene: TRBJ2-1; V gene: TRBV7-3; clone size: .; CDR3 DNA: TGTGCCAGCAGCGCAGATCCAGTAAGTGAGCAGTTCTTC; CDR3 protein: CASSADPVSEQFF
D gene: .; CDR3 length: 19; J gene: TRBJ1-5; V gene: TRBV2; clone size: once; CDR3 DNA: TGTGCCAGCACCGAGGGTAGCTTTGGAGGACCTGATAGCAATCAGCCCCAGCATTTT; CDR3 protein: CASTEGSFGGPDSNQPQHF
D gene: .; CDR3 length: 15; J gene: TRBJ2-1; V gene: TRBV15; clone size: .; CDR3 DNA: TGTGCCACCAGCAGAGACCTTGTTAATGGGAATGAGCAGTTCTTC; CDR3 protein: CATSRDLVNGNEQFF
D gene: TRBD2; CDR3 length: 16; J gene: TRBJ2-1; V gene: TRBV19; clone size: many; CDR3 DNA: TGTGCCAGTAGTCCGACTAGCGGCGTCTCCTACAATGAGCAGTTCTTC; CDR3 protein: CASSPTSGVSYNEQFF
D gene: .; CDR3 length: 13; J gene: TRBJ2-7; V gene: TRBV24-1; clone size: .; CDR3 DNA: TGTGCCACCAGTCGAGGCAGTTCCTACGAGCAGTACTTC; CDR3 protein: CATSRGSSYEQYF
D gene: .; CDR3 length: 14; J gene: TRBJ2-3; V gene: TRBV7-2; clone size: once; CDR3 DNA: TGTGCCAGCAGCTCGCCCCTGCACGGGGATACGCAGTATTTT; CDR3 protein: CASSSPLHGDTQYF
D gene: .; CDR3 length: 16; J gene: TRBJ1-1; V gene: TRBV6-1; clone size: .; CDR3 DNA: TGTGCCAACACACGGGCGGCAGGGGCATTTAACACTGAAGCTTTCTTT; CDR3 protein: CANTRAAGAFNTEAFF
D gene: .; CDR3 length: 11; J gene: TRBJ2-1; V gene: TRBV29-1; clone size: .; CDR3 DNA: TGCAGTGCTACCATCTACAATGAGCAGTTCTTC; CDR3 protein: CSATIYNEQFF
D gene: TRBD1; CDR3 length: 15; J gene: TRBJ2-1; V gene: TRBV4-3; clone size: many; CDR3 DNA: TGCGCCAGCAGCCTGGGACAGGGCCTCTACAATGAGCAGTTCTTC; CDR3 protein: CASSLGQGLYNEQFF
D gene: TRBD2; CDR3 length: 15; J gene: TRBJ2-1; V gene: TRBV2; clone size: .; CDR3 DNA: TGTGCCAGCAGTCCTAGGACTAGCGGAAACAATGAGCAGTTCTTC; CDR3 protein: CASSPRTSGNNEQFF
D gene: .; CDR3 length: 16; J gene: TRBJ1-4; V gene: TRBV7-2; clone size: .; CDR3 DNA: TGTGCCAGCAGCTTCCGGGGGGCAGTACTTAATGAAAAACTGTTTTTT; CDR3 protein: CASSFRGAVLNEKLFF
D gene: .; CDR3 length: 13; J gene: TRBJ1-5; V gene: TRBV10-1; clone size: .; CDR3 DNA: TGCGCCAGCAAGGAGTCCTACTATCAGCCCCAGCATTTT; CDR3 protein: CASKESYYQPQHF
D gene: .; CDR3 length: 15; J gene: TRBJ1-1; V gene: TRBV4-1; clone size: .; CDR3 DNA: TGCGCCAGCAGCCAAGTGTCCCCCTCGGACACTGAAGCTTTCTTT; CDR3 protein: CASSQVSPSDTEAFF
D gene: TRBD1; CDR3 length: 15; J gene: TRBJ2-7; V gene: TRBV20-1; clone size: .; CDR3 DNA: TGCAGTGCAACTAAGGGACAGGCGAGCTCCTACGAGCAGTACTTC; CDR3 protein: CSATKGQASSYEQYF
D gene: TRBD1; CDR3 length: 14; J gene: TRBJ1-2; V gene: TRBV12-3/TRBV12-4; clone size: few; CDR3 DNA: TGTGCCAGCAGGCTACAGGGGGCGGCCTATGGCTACACCTTC; CDR3 protein: CASRLQGAAYGYTF
D gene: TRBD2; CDR3 length: 16; J gene: TRBJ2-1; V gene: TRBV11-3; clone size: .; CDR3 DNA: TGTGCCAGCAGCTTAGCAAGACTAGCGGGAGTAAGTGAGCAGTTCTTC; CDR3 protein: CASSLARLAGVSEQFF
D gene: TRBD1; CDR3 length: 16; J gene: TRBJ2-3; V gene: TRBV7-6; clone size: .; CDR3 DNA: TGTGCCAGCAACCTTGACAGGGGCACTAGCACAGATACGCAGTATTTT; CDR3 protein: CASNLDRGTSTDTQYF
D gene: .; CDR3 length: 16; J gene: TRBJ2-5; V gene: TRBV15; clone size: .; CDR3 DNA: TGTGCCACCAGCAGAGATGGCAGGGGTCCGGGTGGGACCCAGTACTTC; CDR3 protein: CATSRDGRGPGGTQYF
D gene: TRBD2; CDR3 length: 14; J gene: TRBJ2-1; V gene: TRBV10-3; clone size: .; CDR3 DNA: TGTGCCAGCAGTGGGACTACCGGAGGGAATGAGCAGTTCTTC; CDR3 protein: CASSGTTGGNEQFF
D gene: .; CDR3 length: 14; J gene: TRBJ2-5; V gene: TRBV7-9; clone size: .; CDR3 DNA: TGTGCCAGCAGCACAACAGGGCCACGGGAGACCCAGTACTTC; CDR3 protein: CASSTTGPRETQYF
D gene: .; CDR3 length: 13; J gene: TRBJ1-4; V gene: TRBV24-1; clone size: .; CDR3 DNA: TGTGCCACCAGTGGAGGCTATAATGAAAAACTGTTTTTT; CDR3 protein: CATSGGYNEKLFF
D gene: .; CDR3 length: 15; J gene: TRBJ1-5; V gene: TRBV6-1; clone size: many; CDR3 DNA: TGTGCCAGCAGTGAAGAGGGTTATGGCAATCAGCCCCAGCATTTT; CDR3 protein: CASSEEGYGNQPQHF
D gene: .; CDR3 length: 14; J gene: TRBJ2-2; V gene: TRBV10-1; clone size: few; CDR3 DNA: TGCGCCAGCAGTGTTAACGGGCACACCGGGGAGCTGTTTTTT; CDR3 protein: CASSVNGHTGELFF
D gene: .; CDR3 length: 14; J gene: TRBJ2-7; V gene: TRBV24-1; clone size: .; CDR3 DNA: TGTGCCACCAGTGAGGTAGGGGGTTCCCCTGAGCAGTACTTC; CDR3 protein: CATSEVGGSPEQYF
D gene: .; CDR3 length: 15; J gene: TRBJ2-1; V gene: TRBV24-1; clone size: .; CDR3 DNA: TGTGCCACCAGTGATTTAAGTCTGGGAAACAATGAGCAGTTCTTC; CDR3 protein: CATSDLSLGNNEQFF
D gene: TRBD1; CDR3 length: 12; J gene: TRBJ1-1; V gene: TRBV20-1; clone size: .; CDR3 DNA: TGCAGTGGGCGGGGACAGCCCACTGAAGCTTTCTTT; CDR3 protein: CSGRGQPTEAFF
D gene: .; CDR3 length: 13; J gene: TRBJ2-2; V gene: TRBV28; clone size: .; CDR3 DNA: TGTGCCAGCAGTTTTCGGGGCACCGGGGAGCTGTTTTTT; CDR3 protein: CASSFRGTGELFF